The clone carrying this T cell receptor (beta chain) occurred once. Per the original data handling: The authors estimated nucleated cell counts from reference gene primer amplification. TCRdb's table, derived via immunoSEQ multiplex PCR, lists solely in-frame clones and lacks some. For V, J and clone size, that table is used; D and trimming come from the DNA. The table records hundreds of thousands of clones, 89% of them present only once. The source of the sample is a study of blood T cell repertoires in COVID-19. Study-wide background: The cDNA or gDNA used as material had been derived from T cells, B-cell-depleted T cells, or PBMCs.

V shed 6 bases and J 4 bases; nucleotides not matched to a gene: 8. The CDR3 sequence is 15 residues long. CDR1 and CDR2 from the germline V gene are SGHDN and FVKESK. This receptor was identified in a man aged 18-30 years with COVID-19, enrolled during active disease. V gene TRBV14 combines with J gene TRBJ2-1, with 8 bases fitting TRBD1. Sequenced input: peripheral blood. CDR3 sequence: CASSLRGRGYNEQFF. The DNA of the CDR3 is TGTGCCAGCAGTCTCAGGGGGCGCGGGTACAATGAGCAGTTCTTC.